One and the same sample provided the 31 T cell receptor beta chains below, sequenced in a study of T cells in tumors after PD-1 blockade. Generated by immunoSEQ multiplex PCR, the TCRdb table keeps only in-frame clones and is missing some. The sample has 20,000 or so clones, approximately 84% seen once. The sequenced sample was PBMCs, obtained after anti-PD-1 therapy. The origin of the receptors is a human donor with advanced basal cell or squamous cell carcinoma (not recorded which).

The gene calls are TRBV2 and TRBJ1-4; D unresolved. V lost 3 bases, J lost 5 bases, and 7 bases lay in between. This CDR3 is 13 amino acids long. CDR1 is SNHLY, CDR2 FYNNEI, per germline. In DNA form, the CDR3 reads TGTGCCAGCAGTGAGCGGGAAAATGAAAAACTGTTTTTT. Translating it yields CASSERENEKLFF.

The chain employs TRBV12-3 or TRBV12-4 and TRBJ1-5; no reliable D call. CDR3 size: 13 residues. Trimming removed 6 bases at V and 5 bases at J, with 11 bases between. CDR3 in amino acids: CASRGSKHQPQHF. In DNA, the CDR3 is TGTGCCAGCAGGGGCAGTAAACATCAGCCCCAGCATTTT.

This clone was seen a handful of times. The chain joins TRBV19 to TRBJ1-5; D not certain. Germline V CDR1 and CDR2: LNHDA, SQIVND (reference sequence). The V and J ends lost 4 bases and 2 bases respectively, with 6 bases between them. The length of the CDR3 is 13 residues. CDR3 in DNA: TGTGCCAGTAGTAGGAGGGGCAATCAGCCCCAGCATTTT. Residues: CASSRRGNQPQHF.

The chain recombines TRBV6-2 or TRBV6-3 with TRBJ1-3, with D perhaps TRBD1 (6 bases). The ends were cut back, 5 bases at V and 2 bases at J, with 16 bases in the middle. The V gene's germline CDR1 is MNHEY and CDR2 SVGEGT. The CDR3 contains 16 residues. CDR3 loop: CASSQFGTITGNTIYF. CDR3 in DNA: TGTGCCAGCAGTCAATTCGGGACAATTACTGGAAACACCATATATTTT.

This clone was picked up one time. In DNA, the CDR3 is TGTGCCATCAGTGAGTCGGGGCGTAGCGTCAACGTCCTGACTTTC. Translated: CAISESGRSVNVLTF. The V and J genes are TRBV10-3 and TRBJ2-6; D assignment may be TRBD1 or TRBD2 (5 bases each). The CDR3 is 15 amino acids. CDR1 and CDR2 from the germline V gene are ENHRY and SYGVKD. V shed 0 bases and J shed 9 bases, with 12 bases lying between them.

This chain connects TRBV27 to TRBJ1-5, with D unresolved. Per the germline V gene, CDR1 is MNHEY and CDR2 is SMNVEV (reference sequence). Trimming removed 6 bases from V and 5 bases from J, with 14 bases in between. The CDR3 extends over 14 amino acids. CDR3 bases: TGTGCCAGCAGCCTGGAGGCAGACTATCAGCCCCAGCATTTT. Translation: CASSLEADYQPQHF.

This clone was seen only once. V and J are TRBV29-1 and TRBJ1-1; TRBD1 might be the D (5 bases). Trimming removed 5 bases from V and 5 bases from J, with 18 bases in between. The germline gives CDR1 SQVTM, CDR2 ANQGSEA. This CDR3 is built from 14 residues. CDR3 sequence (DNA): TGCAGCGTTCCCCGGGGACTTTGGGGTACTGAAGCTTTCTTT. Its translation is CSVPRGLWGTEAFF.

The rearrangement links TRBV5-1 to TRBJ2-5, with TRBD2 matching 11 bases. The CDR3 covers 14 residues. V lost 3 bases, J lost 6 bases, and 4 bases stayed unmatched. Per the germline V gene, CDR1 is SGHRS and CDR2 is YFSETQ. In nucleotides, the CDR3 is TGCGCCAGCAGCTCGACTAGCGGGGAAAAGACCCAGTACTTC. Amino acid sequence: CASSSTSGEKTQYF. Supplemented by reference TRBV5-1 and TRBJ2-5, the full variable domain reads KAGVTQTPRYLIKTRGQQVTLSCSPISGHRSVSWYQQTPGQGLQFLFEYFSETQRNKGNFPGRFSGRQFSNSRSEMNVSTLELGDSALYLCASSSTSGEKTQYFGPGTRLLVL.

The chain carries TRBV27 and TRBJ2-2; D perhaps matches TRBD1 (5 bases). V was shortened by 0 bases and J by 5 bases, with 13 bases between the two germline ends. The length of the CDR3 is 16 residues. Germline values: CDR1 MNHEY, CDR2 SMNVEV (reference sequence). The CDR3 sequence: CASSLSGQGVTGELFF. CDR3 coding DNA: TGTGCCAGCAGTTTATCAGGTCAGGGTGTGACCGGGGAGCTGTTTTTT.

V gene TRBV15 combines with J gene TRBJ2-3; tentatively, D is TRBD2 (7 bases). Germline CDR1 reads LNHNV; CDR2 reads YYDKDF (reference sequence). CDR3 length: 15 residues. Trimming cost V 4 bases and J 4 bases, with 15 bases left between them. The CDR3 DNA sequence: TGTGCCACCAGCAAAGGGGGGGGAGCCGCAGATACGCAGTATTTT. Translating gives CATSKGGGAADTQYF.

The chain uses TRBV3-1 (or the pseudogene TRBV3-2) and TRBJ1-1; a weak D match, TRBD1 (5 bases). The length of the CDR3 is 14 residues. From germline, CDR1 is LGHDT and CDR2 YNNKEL (reference sequence). Trimming removed 3 bases from V and 1 base from J, with 9 bases in between. CDR3 nucleotide sequence: TGTGCCAGCAGCCAGATGGGGGGGAACACTGAAGCTTTCTTT. It is translated as CASSQMGGNTEAFF.

The V and J genes are TRBV4-1 and TRBJ2-3; possibly TRBD2 for D (6 bases). The CDR3 runs 12 residues. Trimming removed 8 bases at V and 6 bases at J, with 12 bases between. Germline CDR1 is MGHRA and CDR2 is YSYEKL. CDR3 coding DNA: TGCGCCAGCGCGGGGCTCTCGGATACGCAGTATTTT. Residues: CASAGLSDTQYF.

This clone was picked up a small number of times. The chain employs TRBV6-1 and TRBJ1-5; maybe TRBD1 (5 bases). Germline V CDR1 and CDR2: MNHNS, SASEGT. The CDR3 runs to 13 residues. V was clipped by 1 base and J by 5 bases, with 6 bases between them. This chain's CDR3 is CASSEGDDQPQHF. The DNA of the CDR3 is TGTGCCAGCAGTGAAGGGGACGATCAGCCCCAGCATTTT.

The genes are TRBV5-1 and TRBJ2-7, with TRBD2 matching 10 bases. Germline V gene sequence: CDR1 SGHRS, CDR2 YFSETQ. This CDR3 is built from 17 residues. V shed 0 bases, J shed 3 bases, and the junction held 9 bases outside the gene matches. The DNA for the CDR3 is TGCGCCAGCAGCTTGGGTCTAGCGGGAGTTTCGGGCTACGAGCAGTACTTC. Residues: CASSLGLAGVSGYEQYF.

The chain couples TRBV5-1 to TRBJ2-6, with unresolved D. The germline CDR1 and CDR2 sequences are SGHRS and YFSETQ. The V gene lost 0 bases and the J gene lost 0 bases, with 7 bases spanning the gap. The CDR3 is 16 residues long. This CDR3 reads CASSLDTHSGANVLTF. CDR3 in DNA: TGCGCCAGCAGCTTGGACACCCACTCTGGGGCCAACGTCCTGACTTTC.

V is TRBV6-1 and J is TRBJ1-2; maybe TRBD1 (5 bases). V lost 0 bases, J lost 1 base, and 6 bases lay in between. The V gene's germline CDR1 is MNHNS and CDR2 SASEGT. CDR3 length: 14 amino acids. The CDR3 region is CASSEAQDNYGYTF. CDR3 in DNA: TGTGCCAGCAGTGAAGCACAGGATAACTATGGCTACACCTTC.

In its sample, this clone was seen a few times. The V and J genes are TRBV28 and TRBJ1-2, with 7 bases identical to TRBD1. With 4 bases clipped from V and 7 bases from J, the junction kept 9 bases outside the gene matches. The CDR3 sequence is 14 residues long. CDR1 and CDR2 (germline): MDHEN, SYDVKM. The CDR3: CASSSTTGIPGYTF. In DNA, the CDR3 is TGTGCCAGCAGTTCAACGACAGGGATCCCTGGCTACACCTTC.

V is TRBV6-5 and J is TRBJ1-2; D is possibly TRBD1 (6 bases). The CDR3 covers 14 residues. Germline CDR1 MNHEY, CDR2 SVGAGI. V lost 6 bases and J lost 5, with 16 bases in between. The DNA for the CDR3 is TGTGCCAGCAGGAGGGACAACCAAGGATATGGCTACACCTTC. This translates into CASRRDNQGYGYTF.

This sequence joins TRBV28 and TRBJ1-5; 7 nucleotides agree with TRBD1. J was trimmed by 4 bases and V by 7 bases; bases with no gene match: 7. CDR1 MDHEN and CDR2 SYDVKM come from the germline V gene. The CDR3 runs 14 residues. The DNA for the CDR3 is TGTGCCAGCATCCTAGGACAGGCGAATCAGCCCCAGCATTTT. It is translated as CASILGQANQPQHF.

The chain recombines TRBV5-1 with TRBJ1-1, with no clear D. Germline CDR1 is SGHRS and CDR2 is YFSETQ. With 1 base removed from V and 2 bases from J, the gap between germline ends came to 12 bases. CDR3 size: 15 residues. In nucleotides, the CDR3 is TGCGCCAGCAGCTTGAGGGCTGGCGACAACACTGAAGCTTTCTTT. Residues: CASSLRAGDNTEAFF.

The chain couples TRBV5-8 to TRBJ2-7, with D tentatively TRBD1 or TRBD2 (5 bases each). From germline, CDR1 is SGHTS and CDR2 YDEGEE. The CDR3 totals 18 residues. V dropped 4 bases and J dropped 3 bases, with 26 bases sitting between them. CDR3 coding DNA: TGTGCCAGCAGCCGAAGACCGGGGACGTGGGAAGGGAACTACGAGCAGTACTTC. Its protein is CASSRRPGTWEGNYEQYF. Variable domain in full (rest from reference TRBV5-8 and TRBJ2-7): EAGVTQSPTHLIKTRGQQATLRCSPISGHTSVYWYQQALGLGLQFLLWYDEGEERNRGNFPPRFSGRQFPNYSSELNVNALELEDSALYLCASSRRPGTWEGNYEQYFGPGTRLTVT.

This clone was detected only once. The chain recombines TRBV24-1 with TRBJ1-5; 11 nucleotides agree with TRBD1. The CDR3 loop spans 15 amino acids. Germline V gene lookup returns CDR1 KGHDR and CDR2 SFDVKD. Trimming at V came to 7 bases and at J to 6 bases, leaving 7 bases not matched to a gene. CDR3: CATSPRDRGSQPQHF. Here the CDR3 DNA reads TGTGCCACCAGCCCCCGGGACAGGGGGAGTCAGCCCCAGCATTTT.

The V call is TRBV3-1 (or the pseudogene TRBV3-2), the J call TRBJ1-2; D is unresolved. This CDR3 is 15 amino acids long. Germline lookup yields CDR1 LGHDT and CDR2 YNNKEL (reference sequence). The germline V and J ends were trimmed by 4 bases and 3 bases, with 15 bases remaining between them. The CDR3 loop reads CASSRTETPDYGYTF. DNA for the CDR3: TGTGCCAGCAGCCGAACAGAGACACCTGACTATGGCTACACCTTC.

V usage is TRBV25-1 and J usage is TRBJ2-2, with TRBD2 as a possible D gene (6 bases). The CDR3 totals 14 residues. V gave up 6 bases and J gave up 4 bases, with 12 bases separating them. CDR1 is MGHDK and CDR2 is SYGVNS in the germline V gene. CDR3 residues: CASRGGLITGELFF. CDR3 DNA: TGTGCCAGCAGGGGGGGACTTATCACCGGGGAGCTGTTTTTT.

The table lists this clone with a few counts. The V call is TRBV29-1, the J call TRBJ2-7; D not certain. Trimming removed 4 bases from V and 7 bases from J, with 11 bases in between. This CDR3 has 11 amino acids. The germline gives CDR1 SQVTM, CDR2 ANQGSEA. DNA for the CDR3: TGCAGCGTTGGGGCAGATTCTGAGCAGTACTTC. It yields the protein CSVGADSEQYF.

The rearrangement uses TRBV28 and TRBJ2-7; 8 positions agree with TRBD1. Germline trimming cut 5 bases from V and 5 bases from J; bases unmatched to any gene: 11. From germline, CDR1 is MDHEN and CDR2 SYDVKM. The CDR3 totals 15 residues. The CDR3 region is CASSRAAGGIDEQYF. The CDR3 bases are TGTGCCAGCAGTAGAGCGGCAGGGGGCATTGACGAGCAGTACTTC.

This clone rates as medium-sized. The chain carries TRBV28 and TRBJ1-5, with TRBD1 matching 8 bases. J lost 0 bases, V lost 5 bases, and 3 bases had no gene match. Germline loops: CDR1 MDHEN, CDR2 SYDVKM. This CDR3 region has 15 residues. CDR3: CASSPGGYSNQPQHF. DNA of the CDR3: TGTGCCAGCAGTCCAGGGGGCTATAGCAATCAGCCCCAGCATTTT.

This rearrangement joins TRBV19 to TRBJ2-4, with 7 nucleotides matching TRBD1. CDR1 LNHDA and CDR2 SQIVND come from the germline V gene (reference sequence). This CDR3 region has 14 residues. V dropped 5 bases and J dropped 6; count of bases not matched to a gene: 7. The CDR3 DNA sequence: TGTGCCAGTAGTGAAGACAGGGTAGTAAACATTCAGTACTTC. Its protein is CASSEDRVVNIQYF.

This chain uses TRBV6-1 with TRBJ2-5; no definite D call. This CDR3 is 13 amino acids long. V lost 3 bases to trimming and J lost 5 bases, with 10 bases between them. The germline V gene has CDR1 MNHNS and CDR2 SASEGT. The CDR3 loop is CASSDMTRETQYF. DNA for the CDR3: TGTGCCAGCAGTGATATGACTCGGGAGACCCAGTACTTC.

V and J are TRBV15 and TRBJ1-4, with TRBD1 as a possible D gene (6 bases). CDR1 LNHNV and CDR2 YYDKDF come from the germline V gene (reference sequence). The CDR3 extends over 16 amino acids. V lost 3 bases and J 2 bases, leaving 13 bases between the germline ends. This CDR3 is CATSSGRGDTNEKLFF. The CDR3 nucleotides read TGTGCCACCAGCAGCGGCAGGGGAGATACTAATGAAAAACTGTTTTTT.

The genes are TRBV5-1 and TRBJ1-1; 9 nucleotides match TRBD1. The CDR3 loop spans 16 amino acids. CDR1 and CDR2 (germline): SGHRS, YFSETQ. J was trimmed by 0 bases and V by 1 base; bases with no gene match: 4. In DNA form, the CDR3 reads TGCGCCAGCAGCTTGTTGGGACAGGGAATGAACACTGAAGCTTTCTTT. It specifies CASSLLGQGMNTEAFF.